What follows describes a single TCR beta chain. What it recognizes is unknown. Looked up from germline, CDR1 is WSHSY and CDR2 is SAAADI. The length of the CDR3 is 15 residues. Trimming removed 6 bases from V and 0 bases from J; junction bases left unmatched: 5. PCR primers comprised 60 Vbeta and 13 Jbeta primers. The table came from immunoSEQ multiplex PCR; TCRdb's copy has only in-frame clones and leaves some out. The sample yields 180,000 or so clones, under 80% seen once. The data derive from a study of cytomegalovirus exposure and HLA in healthy donors. As for the study in general: Among the approximately 400 donors who were genotyped, roughly 76% fell in the genetic ancestry cluster that is associated with self-reported Caucasian donors.

Study-level findings and limits: There were several of the most significant clusters that appeared linked to common viral pathogens in a later analysis. As was reported, the classifier diagnosed cytomegalovirus status with high specificity and sensitivity. TCR beta V segments were, for the most part, productive about 87% or about 30% of the time in an earlier analysis.

V usage is TRBV10-2 and J usage is TRBJ2-1; TRBD2 aligns across 7 bases. Sequenced: PBMCs. The sequence was obtained from a woman under 40 in good health and CMV-seropositive. CDR3 DNA sequence: TGCGCCAGCAGGGGGAGCGGGGACTCCTACAATGAGCAGTTCTTC. This sequence encodes CASRGSGDSYNEQFF.